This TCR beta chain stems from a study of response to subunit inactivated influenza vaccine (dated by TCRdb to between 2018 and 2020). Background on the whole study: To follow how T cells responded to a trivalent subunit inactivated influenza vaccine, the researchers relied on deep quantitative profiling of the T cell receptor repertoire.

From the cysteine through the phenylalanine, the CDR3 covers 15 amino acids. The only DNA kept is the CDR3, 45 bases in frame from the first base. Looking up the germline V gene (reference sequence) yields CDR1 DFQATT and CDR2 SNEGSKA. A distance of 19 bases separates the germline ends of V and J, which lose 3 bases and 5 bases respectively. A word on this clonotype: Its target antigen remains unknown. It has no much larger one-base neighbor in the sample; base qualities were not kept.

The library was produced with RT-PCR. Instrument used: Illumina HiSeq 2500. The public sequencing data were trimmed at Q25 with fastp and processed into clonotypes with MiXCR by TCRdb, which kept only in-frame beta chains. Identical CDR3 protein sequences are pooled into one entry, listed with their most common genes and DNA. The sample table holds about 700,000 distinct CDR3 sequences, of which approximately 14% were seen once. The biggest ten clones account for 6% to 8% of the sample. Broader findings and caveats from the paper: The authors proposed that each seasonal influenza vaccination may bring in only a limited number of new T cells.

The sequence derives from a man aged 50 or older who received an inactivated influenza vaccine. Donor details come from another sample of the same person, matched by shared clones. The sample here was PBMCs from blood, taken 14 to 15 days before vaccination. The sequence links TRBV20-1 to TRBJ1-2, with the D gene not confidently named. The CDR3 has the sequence CSASTQLTSEYGYTF. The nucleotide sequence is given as TGCAGTGCTAGTACACAGTTAACATCCGAATATGGCTACACCTTC.